The text below deals with one TCR beta chain. Its target is unknown. Profiling relied on immunoSEQ multiplex PCR, and the TCRdb table lists in-frame clones only, not all of them. The sample holds some 110,000 clones, almost 95% seen once. The data stem from a study of T cell responses to AZD1222 COVID-19 vaccine. Study overall: Investigators merged groups given second doses at roughly 4 or roughly 12 weeks.

The CDR3 length is 13 residues. Germline CDR1 KGHDR, CDR2 SFDVKD. Overall study results and limits: It was only a handful of AZD1222 recipients who were seropositive at baseline. Clonal diversity was possibly underestimated, and the donors were mostly white British, with more females.

The receptor was isolated from an adult in good health. The chain links TRBV24-1 to TRBJ2-1, with 11 bases identical to TRBD1. This sample comprised peripheral blood, obtained on day 0 of AZD1222 vaccination. The CDR3 nucleotides read TGTGCTACCCGGGGACAGGGGGGCGATGAGCAGTTCTTC. This translates into CATRGQGGDEQFF.